The next 7 T cell receptor beta chains were all read from a single sample in a study of blood T cells in healthy people across ages. The second PCR ran about 6 to 11 cycles with a sample-barcoded 5' primer and J-beta primers. TCRdb fed the 5' RACE reads into MiXCR, producing one record per CDR3 protein. The sample yields 1.5 million to 2 million distinct CDR3 sequences, around 35% seen once. Sequencing was done on a sample of blood. The receptors were sampled from a woman aged 30 to 39 in good health.

This clonotype showed up just a few times. The CDR3 DNA reads TGCGCCAGCAGCCAAGCCCGACAGGGCTACTATGGCTACACCTTC. As protein: CASSQARQGYYGYTF. The chain recombines TRBV4-1 with TRBJ1-2; 7 bases are a match to TRBD1. Per the germline V gene, CDR1 is MGHRA and CDR2 is YSYEKL. V shed 1 base and J 3 bases; nucleotides not matched to a gene: 5. This CDR3 comprises 15 residues.

The sample holds a few counts of this clonotype. This rearrangement joins TRBV6-5 to TRBJ1-2; D ambiguous. V lost 0 bases and J lost 0, with 11 bases in between. Germline CDR1 reads MNHEY; CDR2 reads SVGAGI. The CDR3 consists of 16 residues. CDR3 nucleotides: TGTGCCAGCAGTTACTCGGCCCAGGTTGCTAACTATGGCTACACCTTC. Amino acid sequence: CASSYSAQVANYGYTF.

The table lists this clonotype with a few counts. The rearrangement joins TRBV6-6 to TRBJ2-3, with D possibly matching TRBD2 (6 bases). Germline CDR1 MNHNY, CDR2 SVGAGI (reference sequence). The V end was cut by 2 bases, the J end by 3 bases, with 12 bases between. The CDR3 consists of 15 residues. CDR3 protein: CASSYPLGGTDTQYF. The CDR3, as DNA: TGTGCCAGCAGTTACCCACTAGGAGGGACAGATACGCAGTATTTT.

The chain links TRBV7-9 to TRBJ2-2; 13 nucleotides agree with TRBD2. Trimming took 5 bases from V and 3 from J; bases not matched to a gene: 9. The CDR3 loop spans 18 amino acids. The V gene's germline CDR1 is SEHNR and CDR2 FQNEAQ (reference sequence). The CDR3 DNA sequence: TGTGCCAGCAGCCCGGTGACTAGCGGGGGGCCATACACCGGGGAGCTGTTTTTT. Translated: CASSPVTSGGPYTGELFF.

This clonotype showed up just a few times. The J gene is TRBJ1-4, the V gene TRBV20-1; D gene uncertain. The V gene's germline CDR1 is DFQATT and CDR2 SNEGSKA (reference sequence). The V end was cut by 0 bases, the J end by 5 bases, with 16 bases between. The CDR3 spans 16 residues. CDR3: CSARDPQRRKNEKLFF. The CDR3 DNA sequence: TGCAGTGCTAGAGATCCGCAGCGAAGGAAAAATGAAAAACTGTTTTTT.

This clonotype appeared a few times. V is TRBV7-6 and J is TRBJ1-2; no definite D call. The germline CDR1 and CDR2 sequences are SGHVS and FNYEAQ. Trimming shortened V by 7 bases and J by 8 bases, and 17 bases separated the two germline ends. This CDR3 contains 13 residues. The CDR3 region has the DNA TGTGCCAGCACTCCACTCGGTCCTACGGGCTACACCTTC. This translates into CASTPLGPTGYTF.

The V and J genes are TRBV3-1 and TRBJ2-5; 12 bases fit TRBD2. This CDR3 is 16 amino acids long. Germline V gene sequence: CDR1 LGHDT, CDR2 YNNKEL (reference sequence). Unmatched junction bases numbered 4, after V lost 3 bases and J lost 2 bases. The CDR3 nucleotides are TGTGCCAGCAGCCACCGGACTAGCGGGGCACAAGAGACCCAGTACTTC. The encoded protein is CASSHRTSGAQETQYF.